This T cell receptor beta chain was recovered during a study of beta chain features in type 1 diabetes. Whole-study findings and limits: Fewer junction insertions and more nucleotide deletions appeared in type 1 diabetes patients. Among all four CD4+ subsets, Type 1 diabetes patients had TCRB CDR3s that were moderately but significantly shorter.

With 1 base removed from V and 6 bases from J, the gap between germline ends came to 12 bases. The V gene's germline CDR1 is GTSNPN and CDR2 SVGIG (reference sequence). This CDR3 region has 13 residues. This clone has just a few counts. Its antigen is unknown. The authors reverse transcribed all of the isolated RNA, so sequencing captured expressed TCRB transcripts. TCRdb's table, derived via immunoSEQ multiplex PCR, lists solely in-frame clones and lacks some. The table has around 56,000 clones, 40% to 65% seen once. By way of CD45RO/CCR7/CD25/CD127/CD95/CD27, the CD4+ regulatory, stem cell-like memory, central memory and naive cells were sorted.

This receptor was taken from a woman aged 40 to 50 with type 1 diabetes. This rearrangement joins TRBV30 to TRBJ1-1; D not resolved. The specimen was Tregs from blood. The CDR3 region is CAWSGSAVAEAFF. CDR3 nucleotides: TGTGCCTGGAGTGGGTCCGCGGTGGCTGAAGCTTTCTTT.